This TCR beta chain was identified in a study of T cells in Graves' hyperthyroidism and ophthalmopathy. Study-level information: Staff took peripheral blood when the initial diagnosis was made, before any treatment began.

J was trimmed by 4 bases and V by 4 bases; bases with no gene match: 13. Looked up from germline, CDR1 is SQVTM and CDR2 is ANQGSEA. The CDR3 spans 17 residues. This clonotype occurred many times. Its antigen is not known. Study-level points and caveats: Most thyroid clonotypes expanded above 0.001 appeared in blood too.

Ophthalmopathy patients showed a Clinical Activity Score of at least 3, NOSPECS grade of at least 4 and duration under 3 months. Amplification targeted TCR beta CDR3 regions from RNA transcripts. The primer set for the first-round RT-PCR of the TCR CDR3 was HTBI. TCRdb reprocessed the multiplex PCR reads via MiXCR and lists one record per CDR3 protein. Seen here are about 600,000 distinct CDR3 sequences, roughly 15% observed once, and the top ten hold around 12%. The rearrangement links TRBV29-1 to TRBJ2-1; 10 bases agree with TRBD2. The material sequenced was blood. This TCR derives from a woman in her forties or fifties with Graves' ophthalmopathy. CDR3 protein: CSVAGLANRQNYNEQFF. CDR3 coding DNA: TGCAGCGTTGCGGGACTAGCGAATCGGCAAAATTACAATGAGCAGTTCTTC.